Sequencing of this T cell receptor beta chain was carried out in a study of T-cell reconstitution after alpha-beta-depleted transplantation in children. The ends were cut back, 10 bases at V and 2 bases at J, with 8 bases in the middle. Germline CDR1 and CDR2: ENHRY and SYGVKD. The CDR3 consists of 11 residues. The authors prepared the TCRbeta library with unique molecular identifiers. MiXCR, run by TCRdb on the PCR reads, gives a single entry per CDR3 protein. The table has about 90,000 distinct CDR3 sequences, roughly 8.3% seen once. This clonotype was recorded many times. Sample: PBMCs from the stem cell graft donor, taken from the stem cell graft. The chain uses TRBV10-3 and TRBJ1-1, with TRBD1 as a possible D gene (5 bases). This clonotype originated in a human donor who donated a stem cell graft to a child with congenital amegakaryocytic thrombocytopenia. The CDR3 here is CATGTNTEAFF. CDR3 DNA: TGTGCCACCGGGACTAACACTGAAGCTTTCTTT.